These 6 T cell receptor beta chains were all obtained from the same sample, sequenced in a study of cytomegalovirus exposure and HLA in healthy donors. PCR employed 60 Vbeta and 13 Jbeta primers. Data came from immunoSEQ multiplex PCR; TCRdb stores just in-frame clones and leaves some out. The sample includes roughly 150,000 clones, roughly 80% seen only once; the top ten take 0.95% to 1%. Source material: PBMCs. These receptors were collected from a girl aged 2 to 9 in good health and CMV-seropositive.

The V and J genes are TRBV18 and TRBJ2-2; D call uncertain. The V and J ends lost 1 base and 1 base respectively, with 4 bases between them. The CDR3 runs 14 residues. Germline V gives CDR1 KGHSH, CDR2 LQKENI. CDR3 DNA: TGTGCCAGCTCACCACAACAGAACACCGGGGAGCTGTTTTTT. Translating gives CASSPQQNTGELFF.

CDR3 DNA sequence: TGCGCCAGCAGCCAAGATCCTGCAGGTTACTATGGCTACACCTTC. This translates into CASSQDPAGYYGYTF. The chain uses TRBV4-1 and TRBJ1-2; D is ambiguous. CDR3 size: 15 residues. Trimming left V 0 bases short and J 3 bases short, with 11 bases between. Germline values: CDR1 MGHRA, CDR2 YSYEKL.

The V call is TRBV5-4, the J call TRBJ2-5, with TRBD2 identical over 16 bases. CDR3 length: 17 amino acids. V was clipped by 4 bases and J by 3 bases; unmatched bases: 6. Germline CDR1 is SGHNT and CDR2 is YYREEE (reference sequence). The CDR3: CASSPGTSGRGEETQYF. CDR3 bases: TGTGCCAGCAGCCCGGGGACTAGCGGGAGGGGAGAAGAGACCCAGTACTTC.

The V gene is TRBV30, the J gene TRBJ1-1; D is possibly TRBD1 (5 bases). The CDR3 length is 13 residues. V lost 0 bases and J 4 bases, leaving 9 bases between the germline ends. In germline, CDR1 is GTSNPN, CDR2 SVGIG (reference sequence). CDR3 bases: TGTGCCTGGAGTGTACCGGGGGGCACTGAAGCTTTCTTT. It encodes CAWSVPGGTEAFF.

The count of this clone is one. The CDR3 protein is CASSQSSGEDTDTQYF. As DNA, the CDR3 is TGCGCCAGCAGCCAGAGTAGCGGCGAAGATACAGATACGCAGTATTTT. V is TRBV4-1 and J is TRBJ2-3; a weak D match, TRBD2 (6 bases). Germline assignment: CDR1 MGHRA and CDR2 YSYEKL. Trimming left V 3 bases short and J 3 bases short, with 16 bases between. This CDR3 has 16 residues.

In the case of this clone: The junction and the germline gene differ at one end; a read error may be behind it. The CDR3, as DNA: TGTGCCAGCAGTTACTCAGGGGCACCTTATGGCTACCCCTTC. This gives the protein CASSYSGAPYGYPF. J is TRBJ1-2 and V is TRBV6-6, with D maybe TRBD1 (5 bases). The CDR3 runs to 14 residues. CDR1 and CDR2 from the germline V gene are MNHNY and SVGAGI (reference sequence).